This TCR beta chain was sequenced during a study of blood T cell repertoires in COVID-19. For the study at large: The samples span acute and convalescent COVID-19 from the United States, Italy and Spain. The cDNA or gDNA used as material had been derived from T cells, B-cell-depleted T cells, or PBMCs.

The CDR3 runs to 11 residues. V was shortened by 6 bases and J by 3 bases, with 6 bases between the two germline ends. As processed by the authors: The assay estimated nucleated cells by amplifying reference gene primers. Sequencing used immunoSEQ multiplex PCR; TCRdb keeps in-frame clones, though not all of them. V and J calls and clone size are copied from that table; D and trimming were computed from the DNA. The sample has more than 120,000 clones; about nine tenths are singletons. The chain is built from TRBV12-3 or TRBV12-4 and TRBJ2-7, with D hard to call. The receptor was isolated from a woman aged 45-65 years with acute or convalescent COVID-19. The source material was peripheral blood. The CDR3 DNA is TGTGCCAGCAGCCCCGGCTACGAGCAGTACTTC. As protein: CASSPGYEQYF.